This record looks at one T cell receptor beta chain sequence and its context. Antigen unknown. This entry belongs to a study of CD8 T cells in ankylosing spondylitis. The study, taken as a whole, reports: The disease-linked clones had a CD8+ phenotype and low blood frequencies. Researchers reportedly found disease-linked clones significantly enriched in matched ankylosing spondylitis synovial fluid. There was a TCR beta motif, made of eight highly homologous variants, that appeared characteristic of ankylosing spondylitis blood.

V was trimmed by 4 bases and J by 0 bases, leaving 15 bases between them. Germline assignment: CDR1 DFQATT and CDR2 SNEGSKA (reference sequence). The CDR3 has 15 amino acids. One entry per CDR3 protein, called by TCRdb with MiXCR from the 5' RACE reads. Of roughly 440,000 distinct CDR3 sequences in the sample, about a sixth were seen once. This chain connects TRBV20-1 to TRBJ1-1; tentative D call: TRBD1 (5 bases). The clonotype was recovered from a male donor with ankylosing spondylitis. Specimen: blood, either unsorted or a sorted T cell fraction (not recorded which). DNA for the CDR3: TGCAGTGCTAATCCACAGGCGGCCATGAACACTGAAGCTTTCTTT. Translating it yields CSANPQAAMNTEAFF.